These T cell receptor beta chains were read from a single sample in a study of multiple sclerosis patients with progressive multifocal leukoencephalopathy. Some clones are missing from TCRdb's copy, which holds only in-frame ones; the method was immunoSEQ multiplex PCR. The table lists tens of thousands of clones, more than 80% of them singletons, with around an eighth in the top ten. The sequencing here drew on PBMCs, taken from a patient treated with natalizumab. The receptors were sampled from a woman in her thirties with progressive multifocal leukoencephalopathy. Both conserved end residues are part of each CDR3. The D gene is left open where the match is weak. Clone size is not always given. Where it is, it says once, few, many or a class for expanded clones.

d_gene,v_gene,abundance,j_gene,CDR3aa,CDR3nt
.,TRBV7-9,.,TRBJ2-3,CASSLVGRGDDTQYF,TGTGCCAGCAGCTTAGTGGGGCGGGGAGATGATACGCAGTATTTT
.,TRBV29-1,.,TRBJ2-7,CSVPRGANVGEQYF,TGCAGCGTACCTCGTGGGGCCAACGTCGGGGAGCAGTACTTC
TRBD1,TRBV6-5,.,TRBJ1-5,CASSSQGATGNQPQHF,TGTGCCAGCAGTTCTCAGGGGGCAACAGGCAATCAGCCCCAGCATTTT
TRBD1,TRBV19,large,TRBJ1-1,CASNPLTTDGDRVNTEAFF,TGTGCCAGTAACCCCTTGACTACTGACGGAGACAGGGTGAACACTGAAGCTTTCTTT
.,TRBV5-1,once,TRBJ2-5,CASSSLLESGTQYF,TGCGCCAGCAGCTCACTACTCGAATCGGGAACCCAGTACTTC
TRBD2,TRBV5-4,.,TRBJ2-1,CASSFGLESGNEQFF,TGTGCCAGCAGCTTCGGACTAGAATCAGGGAATGAGCAGTTCTTC
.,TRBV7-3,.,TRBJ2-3,CASSVGVSSTDTQYF,TGTGCCAGCAGCGTAGGAGTGTCTAGCACAGATACGCAGTATTTT
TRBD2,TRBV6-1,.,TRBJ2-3,CASSETSGGADTQYF,TGTGCCAGCAGTGAAACTAGCGGGGGGGCAGATACGCAGTATTTT
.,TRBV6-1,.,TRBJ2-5,CASSEIGLVQEAQYF,TGTGCCAGCAGTGAAATTGGGCTAGTCCAAGAGGCCCAGTACTTC
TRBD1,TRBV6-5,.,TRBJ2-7,CASSYSTGGYEQYF,TGTGCCAGCAGTTACTCCACAGGGGGCTACGAGCAGTACTTC
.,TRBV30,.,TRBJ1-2,CAWMEGSFGGYTF,TGTGCCTGGATGGAGGGAAGTTTTGGAGGCTACACCTTC